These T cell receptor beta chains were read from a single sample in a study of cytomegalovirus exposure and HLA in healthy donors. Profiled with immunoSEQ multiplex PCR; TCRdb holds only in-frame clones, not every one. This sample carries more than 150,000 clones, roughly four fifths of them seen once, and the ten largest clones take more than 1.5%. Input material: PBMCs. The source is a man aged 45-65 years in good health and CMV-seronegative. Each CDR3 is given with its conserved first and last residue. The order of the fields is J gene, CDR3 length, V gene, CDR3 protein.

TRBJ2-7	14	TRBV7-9	CASSPWDTRFEQYF
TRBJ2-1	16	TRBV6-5	CASSYSMAGVYNEQFF
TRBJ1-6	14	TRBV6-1	CASRVQGANSPLHF
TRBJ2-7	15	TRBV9	CASSPKGGTTYEQYF
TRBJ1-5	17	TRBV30	CAWTGQGWELSNQPQHF
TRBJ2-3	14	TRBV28	CASSRQGGSRTQYF
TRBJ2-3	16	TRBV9	CASSVGTGQITDTQYF
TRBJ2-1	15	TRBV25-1	CASGIAGRNYNEQFF
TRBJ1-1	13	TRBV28	CASSTRQGAKAFF
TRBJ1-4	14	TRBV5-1	CASSLTGGNEKLFF
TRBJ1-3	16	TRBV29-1	CSVEGKGGSSGNTIYF
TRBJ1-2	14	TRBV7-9	CASSLSQGYYGYTF
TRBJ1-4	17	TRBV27	CASSLSLSGGLNEKLFF
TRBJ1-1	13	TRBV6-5	CASSQFRGTEAFF
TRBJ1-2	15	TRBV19	CASSRPGTGGYGYTF
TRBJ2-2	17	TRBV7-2	CASSRTSGRRGTGELFF
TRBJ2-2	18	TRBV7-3	CASSPPGIAGGPSGELFF
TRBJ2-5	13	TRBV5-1	CASSSEPRETQYF
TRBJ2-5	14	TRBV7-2	CASRTSGSSKTQYF
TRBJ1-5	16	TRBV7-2	CASSLGIRTPLEPQHF
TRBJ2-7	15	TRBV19	CASSARTGPTYEQYF
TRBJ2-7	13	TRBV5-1	CASSSGTGGEQYF
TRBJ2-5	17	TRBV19	CASSTQTSGRDQETQYF
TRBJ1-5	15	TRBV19	CASKQLLLSNQPQHF
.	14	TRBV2	CASTAGTGSYEQYF
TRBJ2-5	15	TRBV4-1	CASSQDPVGPETQYF
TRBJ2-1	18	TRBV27	CASGRLDMASAPYNEQFF
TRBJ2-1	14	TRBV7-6	CAPNKKSSDNEQFF
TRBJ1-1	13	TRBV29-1	CSASRVEDTEAFF
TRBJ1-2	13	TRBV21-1	CASSGLEDYGYTF
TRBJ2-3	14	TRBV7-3	CASSLKGSTDTQYF
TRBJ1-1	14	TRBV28	CASSGIGSGTEAFF
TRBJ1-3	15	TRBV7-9	CASSSTGTSGNTIYF
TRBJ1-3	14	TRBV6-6	CASSAADSGNTIYF
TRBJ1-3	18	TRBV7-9	CASSLYRTGIYSGNTIYF
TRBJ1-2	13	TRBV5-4	CASSLDSNYGYTF
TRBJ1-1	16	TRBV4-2	CASSHKSNSLNTEAFF
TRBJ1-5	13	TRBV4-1	CASSPTDNQPQHF
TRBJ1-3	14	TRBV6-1	CASQVAGPTNTIYF
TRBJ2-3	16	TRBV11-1	CASSLSKAASTDTQYF
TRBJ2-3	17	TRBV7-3	CASSLGAMGGTTDTQYF
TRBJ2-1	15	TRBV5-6	CASSLVSGSFGEQFF
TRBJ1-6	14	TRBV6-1	CASSGDRHNSPLHF
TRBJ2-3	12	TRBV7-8	CASRAVADTQYF
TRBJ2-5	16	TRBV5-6	CASSKGLTGDRKTQYF
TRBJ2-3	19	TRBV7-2	CASSLVGQGGYRYTDTQYF